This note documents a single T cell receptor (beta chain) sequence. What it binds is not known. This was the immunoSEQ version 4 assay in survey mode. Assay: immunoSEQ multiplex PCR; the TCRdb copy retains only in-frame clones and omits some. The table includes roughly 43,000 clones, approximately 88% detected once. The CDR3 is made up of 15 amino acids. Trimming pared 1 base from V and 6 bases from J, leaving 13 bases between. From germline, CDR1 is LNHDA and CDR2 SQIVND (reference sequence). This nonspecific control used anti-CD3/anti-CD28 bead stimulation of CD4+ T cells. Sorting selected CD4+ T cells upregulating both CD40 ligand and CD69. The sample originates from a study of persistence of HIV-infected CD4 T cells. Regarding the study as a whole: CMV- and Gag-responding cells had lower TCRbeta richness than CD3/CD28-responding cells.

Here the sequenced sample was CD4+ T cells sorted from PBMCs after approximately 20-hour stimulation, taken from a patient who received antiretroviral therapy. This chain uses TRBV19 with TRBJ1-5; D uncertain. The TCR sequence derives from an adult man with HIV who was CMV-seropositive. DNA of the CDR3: TGTGCCAGTAGTATAGCAGTAGTAATTACTCAGCCCCAGCATTTT. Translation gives CASSIAVVITQPQHF.